Presented here are 28 T cell receptor beta chains from one specimen sequenced in a study of T cell clusters in autoimmune cytopenias. Some 40,000 genome equivalents of blood DNA were amplified for TRB. One tube held mixed TRB-A and TRB-B primer pools for touch-down PCR. TCRdb re-called the multiplex PCR reads and catalogs CDR3 proteins one per entry, DNA excluded. The sample has 5,300 or so distinct CDR3 sequences; the top ten hold roughly 18%. Sequenced material: peripheral blood. These receptors came from a human donor with an autoimmune cytopenia or autoimmune hepatitis (not recorded which).

By frequency, this clonotype registers medium-sized (0.01 to 0.1%). This chain joins TRBV30 and TRBJ1-4. Germline assignment: CDR1 GTSNPN and CDR2 SVGIG (reference sequence). CDR3 length equals 15 residues. The CDR3 loop reads CAWSVPQTPLEKLFF. Full variable domain (rest looked up from reference TRBV30 and TRBJ1-4): SQTIHQWPATLVQPVGSPLSLECTVEGTSNPNLYWYRQAAGRGLQLLFYSVGIGQISSEVPQNLSASRPQDRQFILSSKKLLLSDSGFYLCAWSVPQTPLEKLFFGSGTQLSVL.

The chain recombines TRBV12-3 or TRBV12-4 with TRBJ1-4; with no DNA, the TCRdb D assignment of TRBD1 cannot be verified. This CDR3 comprises 12 residues. The CDR3 reads CASSLATGRLFF.

Frequency places this clonotype as medium-sized. This sequence joins TRBV15 and TRBJ2-3; TCRdb gives TRBD1 as the D gene, but with no DNA this cannot be confirmed. Germline lookup yields CDR1 LNHNV and CDR2 YYDKDF (reference sequence). The CDR3 runs to 14 residues. CDR3 residues: CATRSGGASDTQYF.

This rearrangement joins TRBV6-1 to TRBJ1-2; TCRdb returns TRBD1, unconfirmable since there is no DNA. The CDR3 runs 17 residues. Looked up from germline, CDR1 is MNHNS and CDR2 is SASEGT. The CDR3 here is CASSAGITGGANYGYTF.

This clonotype is deemed medium-sized by its frequency. This chain uses TRBV12-3 or TRBV12-4 with TRBJ2-5; TCRdb gives TRBD1 as the D gene, but with no DNA this cannot be confirmed. This CDR3 contains 13 residues. The CDR3 is CASSGGSPGTQYF.

V gene TRBV27 combines with J gene TRBJ1-1. CDR3 length equals 15 residues. Looked up from germline, CDR1 is MNHEY and CDR2 is SMNVEV (reference sequence). The CDR3 spells CASSLDPGLNTEAFF.

This chain links TRBV18 with TRBJ2-5; TCRdb lists TRBD1, though no DNA is available to test this call. CDR3 size: 16 residues. The V gene's germline CDR1 is KGHSH and CDR2 LQKENI. The CDR3 loop reads CASSPLGQGDRETQYF.

This clonotype registers medium-sized (0.01 to 0.1%) by frequency. V and J are TRBV15 and TRBJ1-5. The germline gives CDR1 LNHNV, CDR2 YYDKDF (reference sequence). The CDR3 length is 16 residues. The CDR3 sequence: CATSRGLSVRNQPQHF.

The rearrangement links TRBV7-9 to TRBJ2-7; TCRdb reports TRBD1, a call that lacks DNA to check it against. The V gene's germline CDR1 is SEHNR and CDR2 FQNEAQ (reference sequence). The CDR3 extends over 13 amino acids. The CDR3: CASSHGTAGEQYF.

Considering frequency, this clonotype is medium-sized (0.01 to 0.1%). This rearrangement joins TRBV19 to TRBJ2-7; TCRdb's assignment of TRBD2 cannot be checked, as there is no DNA. The CDR3 is made up of 12 amino acids. Germline V gives CDR1 LNHDA, CDR2 SQIVND (reference sequence). The CDR3 reads CATGTGAYEQYF.

This chain uses TRBV12-3 or TRBV12-4 with TRBJ1-5; TCRdb picks TRBD1, but there is no DNA to check that call. The CDR3 extends over 13 amino acids. CDR3 sequence reads: CASSFGGRQPQHF.

The chain links TRBV9 to TRBJ2-3; the D gene TCRdb calls, TRBD2, cannot be checked with no DNA. The CDR3 length is 15 residues. Germline CDR1 reads SGDLS; CDR2 reads YYNGEE. The CDR3 loop is CASSRPGLEADTQYF.

V gene TRBV20-1 combines with J gene TRBJ2-3; with no DNA, the TCRdb D assignment of TRBD2 cannot be verified. CDR3 length equals 17 residues. Germline CDR1 reads DFQATT; CDR2 reads SNEGSKA (reference sequence). CDR3: CSASPLAGGCSTDTQYF.

This chain uses TRBV27 with TRBJ1-2; TCRdb's assignment of TRBD1 cannot be checked, as there is no DNA. Germline CDR1 MNHEY, CDR2 SMNVEV (reference sequence). The CDR3 has 13 residues. The CDR3 reads CASSYGGAGGYTF.

This clonotype is labeled medium-sized based on frequency. This chain joins TRBV27 and TRBJ2-1. The CDR3 is made up of 13 amino acids. CDR1 MNHEY and CDR2 SMNVEV come from the germline V gene (reference sequence). The CDR3 sequence is CASSFTIYNEQFF.

Its frequency marks this clonotype as medium-sized (0.01 to 0.1%). V usage is TRBV13 and J usage is TRBJ2-7; TCRdb designates TRBD1, a call that cannot be tested without DNA. Per the germline V gene, CDR1 is PRHDT and CDR2 is FYEKMQ (reference sequence). This CDR3 spans 14 amino acids. The CDR3 is CATLQWDRAHEQYF.

Frequency places this clonotype as medium-sized. The chain has TRBV12-3 or TRBV12-4 and TRBJ2-7; TCRdb designates TRBD1, a call that cannot be tested without DNA. The CDR3 is 13 amino acids. CDR3 residues: CASRTDTGFEQYF.

The gene calls are TRBV13 and TRBJ1-1. In germline, CDR1 is PRHDT, CDR2 FYEKMQ (reference sequence). The CDR3 consists of 15 residues. CDR3 residues: CASSLGGGLNTEAFF.

Here the CDR3 reads CASSPDRGLRGYTF. The V gene is TRBV18, the J gene TRBJ1-2; TCRdb calls TRBD1, which cannot be checked without DNA. Germline lookup yields CDR1 KGHSH and CDR2 LQKENI. This CDR3 region has 14 residues.

In terms of frequency, this clonotype is medium-sized. The chain employs TRBV12-3 or TRBV12-4 and TRBJ2-3; the TCRdb call, TRBD2, lacks DNA for checking. The CDR3 sequence is 15 residues long. The CDR3 spells CASRGERGGTDTQYF.

Frequency places this clonotype as medium-sized. The genes are TRBV19 and TRBJ2-7; TCRdb's D call of TRBD2 is untestable without DNA. Germline V gives CDR1 LNHDA, CDR2 SQIVND (reference sequence). This CDR3 contains 17 residues. The CDR3 loop is CASSSPSGGGPSYEQYF.

The gene calls are TRBV27 and TRBJ2-7; no DNA is available, so the TRBD2 call from TCRdb remains unchecked. The CDR3 spans 19 residues. The germline V gene has CDR1 MNHEY and CDR2 SMNVEV (reference sequence). The CDR3 sequence: CASSPSPGTSGGFSYEQYF.

Its frequency marks this clonotype as medium-sized (0.01 to 0.1%). This chain links TRBV24-1 with TRBJ2-3. Germline values: CDR1 KGHDR, CDR2 SFDVKD. CDR3 length: 13 residues. CDR3 in amino acids: CATSDLRLDTQYF.

Considering frequency, this clonotype is medium-sized. The chain carries TRBV18 and TRBJ2-5. From germline, CDR1 is KGHSH and CDR2 LQKENI. The CDR3 extends over 12 amino acids. The CDR3 sequence is CASSPMRETQYF.

The chain is built from TRBV7-6 and TRBJ1-4; TCRdb's D call of TRBD1 is untestable without DNA. Germline values: CDR1 SGHVS, CDR2 FNYEAQ. CDR3 length equals 16 residues. This CDR3 reads CASSLGHRQGGEKLFF. Full variable domain (outside the CDR3, taken from reference TRBV7-6 and TRBJ1-4): GAGVSQSPRYKVTKRGQDVALRCDPISGHVSLYWYRQALGQGPEFLTYFNYEAQQDKSGLPNDRFSAERPEGSISTLTIQRTEQRDSAMYRCASSLGHRQGGEKLFFGSGTQLSVL.

This chain connects TRBV12-3 or TRBV12-4 to TRBJ2-1. The CDR3 has 13 residues. The CDR3 sequence: CASRTGFDNEQFF.

The rearrangement joins TRBV6-1 to TRBJ1-3. CDR1 is MNHNS and CDR2 is SASEGT in the germline V gene. The CDR3 spans 15 residues. The CDR3 reads CASSYSGPTGNTIYF.

Its frequency marks this clonotype as medium-sized. The chain recombines TRBV12-3 or TRBV12-4 with TRBJ2-7. The CDR3 extends over 14 amino acids. The CDR3 region is CASTWHGSAYEQYF.